Listed below are T cell receptor beta chains from one sample, sequenced in a study of cytomegalovirus exposure and HLA in healthy donors. Sequenced by immunoSEQ multiplex PCR; TCRdb stores in-frame clones only, minus some. The sample includes approximately 100,000 clones, about two thirds of them seen just once. The sample comprised PBMCs. These receptors were collected from a female donor in good health and CMV-seronegative. Both conserved end residues are part of each CDR3. D genes are given only for firm matches. A clone size is listed for some rows: how often the clone was seen (once, few, many), or a class if it is expanded.

j_call: TRBJ2-1; v_call: TRBV7-9; d_call: TRBD1; clone_size: .; cdr3_length: 13; cdr3_aa: CASSTGQDNEQFF; cdr3_nt: TGTGCCAGCAGCACGGGACAGGACAATGAGCAGTTCTTC
j_call: TRBJ2-1; v_call: TRBV7-2; d_call: .; clone_size: .; cdr3_length: 12; cdr3_aa: CASSKGDNEQFF; cdr3_nt: TGTGCCAGCAGCAAGGGGGACAATGAGCAGTTCTTC
j_call: TRBJ2-7; v_call: TRBV27; d_call: TRBD1; clone_size: .; cdr3_length: 15; cdr3_aa: CASRIDRGGSYEQYF; cdr3_nt: TGTGCCAGCAGAATAGACAGGGGGGGTTCCTACGAGCAGTACTTC
j_call: TRBJ1-3; v_call: TRBV6-5; d_call: TRBD1; clone_size: .; cdr3_length: 16; cdr3_aa: CASSYTGQGFGNTIYF; cdr3_nt: TGTGCCAGCAGTTACACGGGACAGGGGTTCGGAAACACCATATATTTT
j_call: TRBJ2-1; v_call: TRBV27; d_call: .; clone_size: .; cdr3_length: 15; cdr3_aa: CASSLSRLPYNEQFF; cdr3_nt: TGTGCCAGCAGTTTATCCCGACTCCCTTACAATGAGCAGTTCTTC
j_call: TRBJ1-2; v_call: TRBV7-9; d_call: .; clone_size: .; cdr3_length: 16; cdr3_aa: CASSLGISGQTHGYTF; cdr3_nt: TGTGCCAGCAGCTTAGGGATATCAGGGCAAACTCATGGCTACACCTTC
j_call: TRBJ2-3; v_call: TRBV18; d_call: .; clone_size: .; cdr3_length: 15; cdr3_aa: CASSLDRSSTDTQYF; cdr3_nt: TGTGCCAGCTCGCTTGACAGATCTAGCACAGATACGCAGTATTTT
j_call: TRBJ1-1; v_call: TRBV27; d_call: .; clone_size: .; cdr3_length: 16; cdr3_aa: CASSLSFEGVRSEAFF; cdr3_nt: TGTGCCAGCAGTTTATCGTTTGAGGGGGTCCGGTCTGAAGCTTTCTTT
j_call: TRBJ2-7; v_call: TRBV5-8; d_call: .; clone_size: .; cdr3_length: 9; cdr3_aa: CAITLEQYF; cdr3_nt: TGTGCCATCACTCTCGAGCAGTACTTC
j_call: TRBJ1-1; v_call: TRBV7-2; d_call: .; clone_size: .; cdr3_length: 13; cdr3_aa: CASSQATGTEAFF; cdr3_nt: TGTGCCAGCAGCCAAGCTACAGGGACTGAAGCTTTCTTT
j_call: TRBJ2-7; v_call: TRBV7-2; d_call: .; clone_size: .; cdr3_length: 14; cdr3_aa: CASSLQGSTYEQYF; cdr3_nt: TGTGCCAGCAGCCTTCAGGGGTCGACCTACGAGCAGTACTTC
j_call: TRBJ2-1; v_call: TRBV6-5; d_call: .; clone_size: .; cdr3_length: 12; cdr3_aa: CATGLPYNEQFF; cdr3_nt: TGTGCGACGGGACTGCCCTACAATGAGCAGTTCTTC
j_call: TRBJ2-7; v_call: TRBV7-6; d_call: TRBD2; clone_size: .; cdr3_length: 15; cdr3_aa: CASSPRVAGVSEQYF; cdr3_nt: TGTGCCAGCAGCCCCCGGGTAGCGGGAGTCTCAGAGCAGTACTTC
j_call: TRBJ1-1; v_call: TRBV7-8; d_call: TRBD1; clone_size: .; cdr3_length: 15; cdr3_aa: CASSPLRGQYTEAFF; cdr3_nt: TGTGCCAGCAGCCCCCTCAGGGGGCAATACACTGAAGCTTTCTTT
j_call: TRBJ2-2; v_call: TRBV28; d_call: TRBD2; clone_size: .; cdr3_length: 15; cdr3_aa: CASRVEREKTGELFF; cdr3_nt: TGTGCCAGCCGCGTCGAGCGGGAGAAGACCGGGGAGCTGTTTTTT
j_call: TRBJ1-4; v_call: TRBV7-9; d_call: .; clone_size: .; cdr3_length: 15; cdr3_aa: CASSLGSGINEKLFF; cdr3_nt: TGTGCCAGCAGCTTAGGTTCAGGCATTAATGAAAAACTGTTTTTT
j_call: TRBJ2-3; v_call: TRBV9; d_call: .; clone_size: .; cdr3_length: 13; cdr3_aa: CASSVGGTDTQYF; cdr3_nt: TGTGCCAGCAGCGTAGGAGGCACAGATACGCAGTATTTT
j_call: TRBJ1-5; v_call: TRBV6-1; d_call: TRBD1; clone_size: .; cdr3_length: 14; cdr3_aa: CASRGQGLGQPQHF; cdr3_nt: TGTGCCAGCAGGGGACAGGGGTTGGGACAGCCCCAGCATTTT
j_call: TRBJ2-3; v_call: TRBV7-9; d_call: .; clone_size: once; cdr3_length: 14; cdr3_aa: CASSYDLAMDTQYF; cdr3_nt: TGTGCCAGCAGCTACGACTTAGCCATGGATACGCAGTATTTT
j_call: TRBJ1-2; v_call: TRBV25-1; d_call: TRBD1; clone_size: once; cdr3_length: 13; cdr3_aa: CASSRIPGTGFEF; cdr3_nt: TGTGCCAGCAGCCGAATCCCCGGGACAGGGTTTGAATTC
j_call: TRBJ1-1; v_call: TRBV28; d_call: .; clone_size: once; cdr3_length: 13; cdr3_aa: CASNALANTEAFF; cdr3_nt: TGTGCCAGCAATGCACTAGCGAACACTGAAGCTTTCTTT
j_call: TRBJ2-7; v_call: TRBV28; d_call: TRBD1; clone_size: .; cdr3_length: 14; cdr3_aa: CASSSDRVVNEQYF; cdr3_nt: TGTGCCAGCAGCTCAGACAGGGTAGTAAACGAGCAGTACTTC
j_call: TRBJ2-4; v_call: TRBV5-5; d_call: .; clone_size: .; cdr3_length: 16; cdr3_aa: CASSLAGGGNKNIQYF; cdr3_nt: TGTGCCAGCAGCTTGGCGGGGGGCGGAAACAAAAACATTCAGTACTTC
j_call: TRBJ1-1; v_call: TRBV5-1; d_call: TRBD1; clone_size: .; cdr3_length: 14; cdr3_aa: CASSVTGGGTEAFF; cdr3_nt: TGCGCCAGCAGCGTGACAGGGGGCGGCACTGAAGCTTTCTTT
j_call: TRBJ2-5; v_call: TRBV10-3; d_call: .; clone_size: .; cdr3_length: 11; cdr3_aa: CAIRAGETQYF; cdr3_nt: TGTGCCATCAGAGCCGGGGAGACCCAGTACTTC
j_call: TRBJ2-7; v_call: TRBV5-1; d_call: TRBD2; clone_size: .; cdr3_length: 15; cdr3_aa: CASSSTSGRAYEQYF; cdr3_nt: TGCGCCAGCAGCTCCACTAGCGGGAGGGCCTACGAGCAGTACTTC
j_call: TRBJ1-1; v_call: TRBV29-1; d_call: .; clone_size: few; cdr3_length: 11; cdr3_aa: CSVVSQIEAFF; cdr3_nt: TGCAGCGTTGTCTCACAGATTGAAGCTTTCTTT
j_call: TRBJ2-5; v_call: TRBV19; d_call: TRBD2; clone_size: .; cdr3_length: 13; cdr3_aa: CATGLGGRETQYF; cdr3_nt: TGTGCTACTGGCTTGGGGGGGAGAGAGACCCAGTACTTC
j_call: TRBJ1-1; v_call: TRBV9; d_call: .; clone_size: .; cdr3_length: 15; cdr3_aa: CASSVAASGNTEAFF; cdr3_nt: TGTGCCAGCAGCGTAGCGGCCTCAGGGAACACTGAAGCTTTCTTT
j_call: TRBJ2-1; v_call: TRBV10-2; d_call: TRBD2; clone_size: .; cdr3_length: 14; cdr3_aa: CASSRTSVGNEQFF; cdr3_nt: TGCGCCAGCAGTCGGACTAGCGTAGGAAATGAGCAGTTCTTC
j_call: TRBJ2-2; v_call: TRBV28; d_call: .; clone_size: .; cdr3_length: 11; cdr3_aa: CATRGTGELFF; cdr3_nt: TGTGCCACGAGGGGGACCGGGGAGCTGTTTTTT
j_call: TRBJ2-3; v_call: TRBV5-5; d_call: TRBD2; clone_size: .; cdr3_length: 16; cdr3_aa: CASSPGAGGPRDTQYF; cdr3_nt: TGTGCCAGCAGCCCGGGAGCGGGAGGGCCAAGAGATACGCAGTATTTT
j_call: TRBJ2-1; v_call: TRBV5-1; d_call: TRBD2; clone_size: .; cdr3_length: 15; cdr3_aa: CASSLAPGLEDEQFF; cdr3_nt: TGCGCCAGCAGCTTGGCCCCGGGACTAGAGGATGAGCAGTTCTTC
j_call: TRBJ2-1; v_call: TRBV2; d_call: .; clone_size: .; cdr3_length: 14; cdr3_aa: CASSGSRVRNEQFF; cdr3_nt: TGTGCCAGCAGTGGGTCCAGGGTCCGGAATGAGCAGTTCTTC
j_call: TRBJ2-2; v_call: TRBV7-6; d_call: .; clone_size: .; cdr3_length: 13; cdr3_aa: CASSLPFTGELFF; cdr3_nt: TGTGCCAGCAGCTTACCGTTCACCGGGGAGCTGTTTTTT
j_call: TRBJ1-2; v_call: TRBV18; d_call: .; clone_size: .; cdr3_length: 13; cdr3_aa: CASSPGQGYGYTF; cdr3_nt: TGTGCCAGCTCACCAGGGCAGGGGTATGGCTACACCTTC
j_call: TRBJ1-4; v_call: TRBV29-1; d_call: .; clone_size: .; cdr3_length: 17; cdr3_aa: CSVELPEGAGRDEKLFF; cdr3_nt: TGCAGCGTTGAACTTCCGGAGGGTGCCGGGAGGGATGAAAAACTGTTTTTT
j_call: TRBJ2-7; v_call: TRBV9; d_call: TRBD2; clone_size: .; cdr3_length: 14; cdr3_aa: CASSVGTSFNEQYF; cdr3_nt: TGTGCCAGCAGCGTCGGGACTAGTTTCAACGAGCAGTACTTC
j_call: TRBJ2-2; v_call: TRBV25-1; d_call: .; clone_size: .; cdr3_length: 16; cdr3_aa: CASSEPGLSNTGELFF; cdr3_nt: TGTGCCAGCAGTGAACCGGGACTTTCGAACACCGGGGAGCTGTTTTTT
j_call: TRBJ1-2; v_call: TRBV30; d_call: TRBD1; clone_size: .; cdr3_length: 17; cdr3_aa: CAWSTGTGELANYGYTF; cdr3_nt: TGTGCCTGGAGTACCGGGACAGGGGAACTGGCTAACTATGGCTACACCTTC
j_call: TRBJ1-4; v_call: TRBV5-8; d_call: .; clone_size: .; cdr3_length: 14; cdr3_aa: CASSHDRVDEKLFF; cdr3_nt: TGTGCCAGCAGCCATGACCGGGTGGATGAAAAACTGTTTTTT
j_call: TRBJ1-2; v_call: TRBV10-1; d_call: TRBD1; clone_size: .; cdr3_length: 13; cdr3_aa: CASSEYRGGGYTF; cdr3_nt: TGCGCCAGCAGTGAGTACAGGGGAGGAGGCTACACCTTC
j_call: TRBJ2-3; v_call: TRBV28; d_call: TRBD2; clone_size: .; cdr3_length: 17; cdr3_aa: CASSFFGTSPGEDTQYF; cdr3_nt: TGTGCCAGCAGTTTCTTCGGGACTAGCCCCGGGGAAGATACGCAGTATTTT
j_call: TRBJ1-1; v_call: TRBV6-1; d_call: TRBD1; clone_size: .; cdr3_length: 15; cdr3_aa: CASSFPGQGTTEAFF; cdr3_nt: TGTGCCAGCAGTTTTCCGGGACAGGGGACGACTGAAGCTTTCTTT
j_call: TRBJ2-7; v_call: TRBV28; d_call: TRBD2; clone_size: .; cdr3_length: 14; cdr3_aa: CASSLAAGVSEQYF; cdr3_nt: TGTGCCAGCAGTTTGGCAGCGGGAGTCTCCGAGCAGTACTTC
j_call: TRBJ1-2; v_call: TRBV5-4; d_call: .; clone_size: few; cdr3_length: 14; cdr3_aa: CASKEGGGFYGYTF; cdr3_nt: TGTGCCAGCAAAGAAGGAGGAGGATTTTATGGCTACACCTTC
j_call: TRBJ2-5; v_call: TRBV27; d_call: TRBD2; clone_size: .; cdr3_length: 15; cdr3_aa: CASSSKLAGEETQYF; cdr3_nt: TGTGCCAGCAGTTCCAAACTAGCGGGAGAAGAGACCCAGTACTTC